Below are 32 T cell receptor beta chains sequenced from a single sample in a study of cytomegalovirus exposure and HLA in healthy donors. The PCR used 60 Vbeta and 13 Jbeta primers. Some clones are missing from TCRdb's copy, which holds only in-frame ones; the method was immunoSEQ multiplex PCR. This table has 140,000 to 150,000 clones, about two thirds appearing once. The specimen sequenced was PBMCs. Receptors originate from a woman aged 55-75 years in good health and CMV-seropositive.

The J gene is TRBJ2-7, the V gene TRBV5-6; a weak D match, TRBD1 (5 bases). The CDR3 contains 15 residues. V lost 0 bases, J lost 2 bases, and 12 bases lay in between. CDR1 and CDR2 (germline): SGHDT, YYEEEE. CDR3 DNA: TGTGCCAGCAGCTTGGGCGTTCAGGGCCCCTACGAGCAGTACTTC. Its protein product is CASSLGVQGPYEQYF.

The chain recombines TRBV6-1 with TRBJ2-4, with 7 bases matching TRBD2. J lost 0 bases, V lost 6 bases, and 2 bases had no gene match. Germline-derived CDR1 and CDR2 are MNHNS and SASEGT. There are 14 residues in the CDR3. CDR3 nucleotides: TGTGCCAGCAGCGGGAGGCTAGCCAAAAACATTCAGTACTTC. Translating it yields CASSGRLAKNIQYF.

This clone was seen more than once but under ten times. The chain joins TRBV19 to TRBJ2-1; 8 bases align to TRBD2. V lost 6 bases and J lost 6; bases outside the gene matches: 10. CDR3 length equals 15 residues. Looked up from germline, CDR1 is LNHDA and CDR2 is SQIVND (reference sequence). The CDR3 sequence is CASRSGGRPPNEQFF. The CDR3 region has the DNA TGTGCCAGTAGGTCGGGGGGGCGACCCCCCAATGAGCAGTTCTTC.

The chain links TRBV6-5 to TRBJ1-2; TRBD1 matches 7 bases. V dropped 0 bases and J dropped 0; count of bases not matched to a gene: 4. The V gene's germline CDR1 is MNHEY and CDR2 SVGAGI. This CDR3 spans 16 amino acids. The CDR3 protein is CASSYSLTGTNYGYTF. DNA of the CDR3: TGTGCCAGCAGTTACTCTCTGACAGGGACTAACTATGGCTACACCTTC.

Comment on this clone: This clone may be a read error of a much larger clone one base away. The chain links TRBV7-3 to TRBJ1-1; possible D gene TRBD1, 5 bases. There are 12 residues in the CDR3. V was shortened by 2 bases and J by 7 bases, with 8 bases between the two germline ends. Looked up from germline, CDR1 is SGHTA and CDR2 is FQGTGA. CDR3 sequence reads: CASSLGAGEAFF. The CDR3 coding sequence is TGTGCCAGCAGCTTAGGGGCAGGTGAAGCTTTCTTT.

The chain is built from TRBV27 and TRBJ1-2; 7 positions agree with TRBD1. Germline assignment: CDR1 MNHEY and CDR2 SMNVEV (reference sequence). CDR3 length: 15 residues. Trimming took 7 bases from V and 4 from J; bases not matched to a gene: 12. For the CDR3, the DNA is TGTGCCAGCAAGGGGAGCGCAACAGGGGTCTATGGCTACACCTTC. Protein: CASKGSATGVYGYTF.

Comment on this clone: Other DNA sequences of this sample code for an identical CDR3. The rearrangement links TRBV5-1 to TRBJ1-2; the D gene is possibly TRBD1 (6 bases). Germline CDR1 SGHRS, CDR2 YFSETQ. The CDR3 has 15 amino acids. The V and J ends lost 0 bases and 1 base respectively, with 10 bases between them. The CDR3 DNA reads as TGCGCCAGCAGCTTGGCCGACAGGAATAACTATGGCTACACCTTC. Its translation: CASSLADRNNYGYTF.

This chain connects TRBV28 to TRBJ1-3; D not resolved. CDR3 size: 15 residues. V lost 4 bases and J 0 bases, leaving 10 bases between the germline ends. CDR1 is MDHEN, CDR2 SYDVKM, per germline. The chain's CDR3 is CASSSVLLSGNTIYF. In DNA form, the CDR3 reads TGTGCCAGCAGTTCAGTGCTCCTCTCTGGAAACACCATATATTTT. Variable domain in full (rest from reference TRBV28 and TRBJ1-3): DVKVTQSSRYLVKRTGEKVFLECVQDMDHENMFWYRQDPGLGLRLIYFSYDVKMKEKGDIPEGYSVSREKKERFSLILESASTNQTSMYLCASSSVLLSGNTIYFGEGSWLTVV.

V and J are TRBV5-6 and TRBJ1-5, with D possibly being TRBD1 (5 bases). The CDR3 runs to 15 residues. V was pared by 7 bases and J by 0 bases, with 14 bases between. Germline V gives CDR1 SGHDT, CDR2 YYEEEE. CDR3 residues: CASGSWGLSNQPQHF. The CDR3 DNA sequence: TGTGCCAGCGGGTCTTGGGGCCTTAGCAATCAGCCCCAGCATTTT.

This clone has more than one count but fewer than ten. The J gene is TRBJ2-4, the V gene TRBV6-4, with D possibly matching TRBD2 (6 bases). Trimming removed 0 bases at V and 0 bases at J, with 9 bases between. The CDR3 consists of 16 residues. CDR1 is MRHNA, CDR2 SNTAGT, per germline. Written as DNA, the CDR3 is TGTGCCAGCAGTGACTCAGAGCGGGTAGCCAAAAACATTCAGTACTTC. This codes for CASSDSERVAKNIQYF.

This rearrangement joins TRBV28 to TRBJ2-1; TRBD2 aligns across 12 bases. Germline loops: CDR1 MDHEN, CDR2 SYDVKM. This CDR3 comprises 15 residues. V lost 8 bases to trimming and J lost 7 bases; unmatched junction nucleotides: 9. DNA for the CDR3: TGTGCCAGCGGGTCTCTAGCGGGAGGGGGGAATGAGCAGTTCTTC. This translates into CASGSLAGGGNEQFF. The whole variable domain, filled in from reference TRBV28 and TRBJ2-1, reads DVKVTQSSRYLVKRTGEKVFLECVQDMDHENMFWYRQDPGLGLRLIYFSYDVKMKEKGDIPEGYSVSREKKERFSLILESASTNQTSMYLCASGSLAGGGNEQFFGPGTRLTVL.

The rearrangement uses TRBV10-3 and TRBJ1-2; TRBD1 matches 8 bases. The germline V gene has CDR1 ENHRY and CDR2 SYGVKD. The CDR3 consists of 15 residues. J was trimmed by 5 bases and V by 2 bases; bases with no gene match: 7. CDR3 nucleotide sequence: TGTGCCATCAGTGAGATGGCAGGGGGCAGGTATGGCTACACCTTC. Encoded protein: CAISEMAGGRYGYTF.

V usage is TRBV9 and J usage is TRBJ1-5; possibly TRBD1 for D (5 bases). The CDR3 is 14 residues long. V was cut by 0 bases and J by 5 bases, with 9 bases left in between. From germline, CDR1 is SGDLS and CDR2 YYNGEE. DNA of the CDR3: TGTGCCAGCAGCGTAGATGCAGGGCATCAGCCCCAGCATTTT. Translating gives CASSVDAGHQPQHF. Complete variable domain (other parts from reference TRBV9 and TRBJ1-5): DSGVTQTPKHLITATGQRVTLRCSPRSGDLSVYWYQQSLDQGLQFLIQYYNGEERAKGNILERFSAQQFPDLHSELNLSSLELGDSALYFCASSVDAGHQPQHFGDGTRLSIL.

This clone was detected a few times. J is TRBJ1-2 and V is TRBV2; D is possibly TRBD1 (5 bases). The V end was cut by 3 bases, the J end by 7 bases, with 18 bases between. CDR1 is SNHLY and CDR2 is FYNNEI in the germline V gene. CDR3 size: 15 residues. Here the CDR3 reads CASSDPGGGSFGYTF. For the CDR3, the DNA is TGTGCCAGCAGTGATCCCGGGGGAGGGAGTTTTGGCTACACCTTC.

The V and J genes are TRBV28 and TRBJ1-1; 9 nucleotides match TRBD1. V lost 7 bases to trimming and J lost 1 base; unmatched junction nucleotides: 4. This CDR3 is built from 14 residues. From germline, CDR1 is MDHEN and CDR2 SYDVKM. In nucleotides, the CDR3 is TGTGCCAGCATTGGACAGGGGCCGAACACTGAAGCTTTCTTT. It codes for CASIGQGPNTEAFF.

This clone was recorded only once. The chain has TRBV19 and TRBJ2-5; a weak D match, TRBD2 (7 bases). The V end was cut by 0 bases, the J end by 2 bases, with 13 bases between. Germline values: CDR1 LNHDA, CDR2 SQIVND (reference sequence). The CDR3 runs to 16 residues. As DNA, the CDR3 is TGTGCCAGTAGTATAGACGGCGGGGGCAGACAAGAGACCCAGTACTTC. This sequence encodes CASSIDGGGRQETQYF.

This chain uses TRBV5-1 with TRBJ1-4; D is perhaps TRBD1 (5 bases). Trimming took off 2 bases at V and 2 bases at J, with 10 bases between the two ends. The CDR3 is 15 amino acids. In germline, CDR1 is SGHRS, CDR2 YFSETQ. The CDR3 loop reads CASSFDSWTNEKLFF. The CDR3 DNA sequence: TGCGCCAGCAGCTTTGACAGTTGGACTAATGAAAAACTGTTTTTT.

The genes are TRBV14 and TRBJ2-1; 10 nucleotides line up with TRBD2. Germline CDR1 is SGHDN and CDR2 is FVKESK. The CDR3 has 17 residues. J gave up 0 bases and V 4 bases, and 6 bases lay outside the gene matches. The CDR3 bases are TGTGCCAGCAGCCGCGGACTAGCGGTGAGCTCCTACAATGAGCAGTTCTTC. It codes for CASSRGLAVSSYNEQFF.

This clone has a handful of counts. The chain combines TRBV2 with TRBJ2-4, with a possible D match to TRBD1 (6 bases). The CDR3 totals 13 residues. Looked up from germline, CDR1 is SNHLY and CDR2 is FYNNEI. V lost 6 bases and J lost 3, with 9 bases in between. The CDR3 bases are TGTGCCAGCAGCCGGGACAACAAAAACATTCAGTACTTC. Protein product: CASSRDNKNIQYF. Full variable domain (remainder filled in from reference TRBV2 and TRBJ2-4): EPEVTQTPSHQVTQMGQEVILRCVPISNHLYFYWYRQILGQKVEFLVSFYNNEISEKSEIFDDQFSVERPDGSNFTLKIRSTKLEDSAMYFCASSRDNKNIQYFGAGTRLSVL.

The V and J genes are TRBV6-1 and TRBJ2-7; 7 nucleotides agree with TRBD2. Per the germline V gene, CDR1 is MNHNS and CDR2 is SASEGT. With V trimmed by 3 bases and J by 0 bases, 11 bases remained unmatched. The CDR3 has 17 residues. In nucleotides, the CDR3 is TGTGCCAGCAGTGACAGGGATAGCGGGTGGAGCTCCTACGAGCAGTACTTC. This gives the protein CASSDRDSGWSSYEQYF.

CDR3 coding DNA: TGTGCCAGTAGTTTAAATTTGAACACTGAAGCTTTCTTT. Encoded protein: CASSLNLNTEAFF. The chain recombines TRBV19 with TRBJ1-1; D not resolved. The CDR3 has 13 amino acids. Per the germline V gene, CDR1 is LNHDA and CDR2 is SQIVND (reference sequence). The V end lost 5 bases, the J end lost 0 bases, and 7 bases lay between the germline ends.

In DNA, the CDR3 is TGCGCCAGCAGGGAACAGACAGGGGGGACTGCTGAAGCTTTCTTT. This encodes CASREQTGGTAEAFF. The chain links TRBV5-1 to TRBJ1-1; 9 nucleotides agree with TRBD1. Per the germline V gene, CDR1 is SGHRS and CDR2 is YFSETQ. The length of the CDR3 is 15 residues. Losses at the gene ends were 5 bases for V and 6 bases for J; bases not matched to a gene: 11.

The CDR3 loop is CASSLTGFNQPQHF. In DNA form, the CDR3 reads TGTGCCAGCAGTCTGACAGGGTTCAATCAGCCCCAGCATTTT. The genes are TRBV27 and TRBJ1-5, with 7 nucleotides matching TRBD1. The CDR3 covers 14 residues. Germline values: CDR1 MNHEY, CDR2 SMNVEV (reference sequence). V was clipped by 5 bases and J by 3 bases; unmatched bases: 4.

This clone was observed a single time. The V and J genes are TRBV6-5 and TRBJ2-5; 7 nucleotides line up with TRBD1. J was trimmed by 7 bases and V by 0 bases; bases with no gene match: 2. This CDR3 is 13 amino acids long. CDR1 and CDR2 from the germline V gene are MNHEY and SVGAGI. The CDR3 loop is CASSYSAGGTQYF. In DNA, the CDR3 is TGTGCCAGCAGTTACTCAGCAGGGGGGACCCAGTACTTC.

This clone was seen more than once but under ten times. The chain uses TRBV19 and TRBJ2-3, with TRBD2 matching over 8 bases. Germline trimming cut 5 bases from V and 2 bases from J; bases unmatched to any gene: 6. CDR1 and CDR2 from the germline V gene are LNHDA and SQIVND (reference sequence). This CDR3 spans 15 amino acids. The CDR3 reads CASSSLAGTTDTQYF. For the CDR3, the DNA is TGTGCCAGTAGTTCGTTAGCGGGAACCACAGATACGCAGTATTTT.

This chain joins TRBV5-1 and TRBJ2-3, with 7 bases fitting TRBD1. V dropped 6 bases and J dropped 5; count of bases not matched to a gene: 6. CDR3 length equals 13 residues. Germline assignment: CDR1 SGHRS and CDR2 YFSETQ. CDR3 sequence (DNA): TGCGCCAGCAACCTTAACAGGGGAGATACGCAGTATTTT. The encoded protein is CASNLNRGDTQYF.

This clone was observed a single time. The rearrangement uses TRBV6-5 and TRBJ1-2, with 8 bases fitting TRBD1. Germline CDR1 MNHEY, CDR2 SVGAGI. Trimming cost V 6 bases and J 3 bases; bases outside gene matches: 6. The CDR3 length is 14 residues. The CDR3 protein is CASRRTGGDYGYTF. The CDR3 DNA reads TGTGCCAGCAGACGCACAGGGGGTGACTATGGCTACACCTTC.

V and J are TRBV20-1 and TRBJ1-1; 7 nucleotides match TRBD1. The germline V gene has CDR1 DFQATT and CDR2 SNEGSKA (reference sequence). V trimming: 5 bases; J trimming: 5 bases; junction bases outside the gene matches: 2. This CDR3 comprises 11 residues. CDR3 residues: CSAGTDTEAFF. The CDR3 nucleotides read TGCAGTGCTGGGACAGATACTGAAGCTTTCTTT.

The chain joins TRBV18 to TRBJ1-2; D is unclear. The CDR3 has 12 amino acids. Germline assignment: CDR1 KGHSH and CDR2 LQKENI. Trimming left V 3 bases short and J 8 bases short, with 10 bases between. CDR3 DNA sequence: TGTGCCAGCTCACCCCTTTATGAGGGCTACACCTTC. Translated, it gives CASSPLYEGYTF.

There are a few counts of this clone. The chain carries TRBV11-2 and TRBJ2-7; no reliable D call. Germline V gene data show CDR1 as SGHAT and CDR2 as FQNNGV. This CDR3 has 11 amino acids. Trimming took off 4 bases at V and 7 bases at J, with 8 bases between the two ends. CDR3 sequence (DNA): TGTGCCAGCAGCTCCGTTCTGGAGCAGTACTTC. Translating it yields CASSSVLEQYF.

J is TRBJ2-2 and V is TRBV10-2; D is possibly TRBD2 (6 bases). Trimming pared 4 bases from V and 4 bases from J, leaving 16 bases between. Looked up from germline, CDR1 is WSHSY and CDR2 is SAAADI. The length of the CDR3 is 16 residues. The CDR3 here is CASSGRGGWATGELFF. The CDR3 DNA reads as TGCGCCAGCAGTGGGAGGGGAGGATGGGCCACCGGGGAGCTGTTTTTT.

The CDR3: CAISRGQGGLEQYF. In DNA, the CDR3 is TGTGCCATCAGCCGGGGACAGGGGGGTTTGGAGCAGTACTTC. The V call is TRBV10-3, the J call TRBJ2-7, with 11 bases lining up with TRBD1. CDR1 and CDR2 (germline): ENHRY, SYGVKD. This CDR3 spans 14 amino acids. The junction had 8 bases not matched to a gene; V was cut back by 6 bases and J by 7 bases.